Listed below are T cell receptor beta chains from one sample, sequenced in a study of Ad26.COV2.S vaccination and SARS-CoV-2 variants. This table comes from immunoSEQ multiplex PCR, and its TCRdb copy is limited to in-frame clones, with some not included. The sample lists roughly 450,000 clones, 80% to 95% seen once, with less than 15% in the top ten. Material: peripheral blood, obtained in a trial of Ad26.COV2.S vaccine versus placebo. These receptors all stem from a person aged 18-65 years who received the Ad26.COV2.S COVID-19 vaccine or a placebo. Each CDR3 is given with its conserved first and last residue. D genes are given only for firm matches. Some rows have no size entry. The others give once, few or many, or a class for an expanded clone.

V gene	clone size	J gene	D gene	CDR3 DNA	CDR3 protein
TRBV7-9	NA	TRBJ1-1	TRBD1	TGTGCCAGCAGCCCCCCTGGGACAGCTGAAGCTTTCTTT	CASSPPGTAEAFF
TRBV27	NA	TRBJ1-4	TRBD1	TGTGCCAGCAGTCCCACGACAGGGAGGTTTGAAAAACTGTTTTTT	CASSPTTGRFEKLFF
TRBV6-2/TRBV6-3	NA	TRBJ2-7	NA	TGTGCCAGCAGTCTGGGAACTGGCGAGCAGTACTTC	CASSLGTGEQYF
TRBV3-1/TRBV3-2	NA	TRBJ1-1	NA	TGTGCCAGCAGAGAGGGGTCTAGGTACACTGAAGCTTTCTTT	CASREGSRYTEAFF
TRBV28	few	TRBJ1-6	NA	TGTGCCAGCAGCCAAGCACTTGGTTCACCCCTCCACTTT	CASSQALGSPLHF
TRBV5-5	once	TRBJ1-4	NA	TGTGCCAGCAGCTTGGTAGGGGTTGTGAGTGAAAAACTGTTTTTT	CASSLVGVVSEKLFF
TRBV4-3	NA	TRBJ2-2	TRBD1	TGCGCCAGCAGCCTCCTCTCACAGGGGAACGGGGAGCTGTTTTTT	CASSLLSQGNGELFF
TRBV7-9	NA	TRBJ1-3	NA	TGTGCCAGCAGCTTTCACTCCGAAAACACCATATATTTT	CASSFHSENTIYF
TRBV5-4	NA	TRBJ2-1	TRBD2	TGTGCCAGCAGCTGGTCCCGCGGCGGGAGCCATCAACTCTTC	CASSWSRGGSHQLF
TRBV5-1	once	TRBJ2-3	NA	TGCGCCAGCAGCTTGTGGGGTTCTAGCACAGATACGCAGTATTTT	CASSLWGSSTDTQYF
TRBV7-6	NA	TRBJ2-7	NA	TGTGCCAGCAGCTTAGCCCGGGACGGCTCCTACGAGCAGTACTTC	CASSLARDGSYEQYF
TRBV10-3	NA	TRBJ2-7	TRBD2	TGTGCCATCAACCCTGGGCTAGCGGACTACGAGCAGTACTTC	CAINPGLADYEQYF
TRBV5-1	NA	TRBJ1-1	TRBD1	TGCGCCAGCAGCGGAACAGGGGTGAACACTGAAGCTTTCTTT	CASSGTGVNTEAFF
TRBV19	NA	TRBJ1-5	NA	TGTGCCAGTAGCCTTCAGTATAGCAATCAGCCCCAGCATTTT	CASSLQYSNQPQHF
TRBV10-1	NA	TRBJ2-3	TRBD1	TGCGCCAGCAGTGGGGACAGCCAGGACGAATGGGATACGCAGTATTTT	CASSGDSQDEWDTQYF
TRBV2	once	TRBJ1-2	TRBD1	TGTGCCAGCAGTGCGACAGGGGGCAATGGCTACTCCTTC	CASSATGGNGYSF
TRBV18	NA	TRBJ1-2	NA	TGTGCCAGCTCACCGCCCGGGACTATACTTTACTATGGCTACACCTTC	CASSPPGTILYYGYTF
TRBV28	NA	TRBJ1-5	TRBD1	TGTGCCAGCAGCCCGACAGGGGGCGGACAGCCCCAGCATTTT	CASSPTGGGQPQHF
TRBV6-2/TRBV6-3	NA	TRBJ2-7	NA	TGTGCCAGCAGCCATACAAGCGGGCAGTACTTC	CASSHTSGQYF
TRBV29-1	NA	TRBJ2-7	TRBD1	TGCAGCGTTGAAGTCGTTACAGGGGGCGAGCAGTACTTC	CSVEVVTGGEQYF
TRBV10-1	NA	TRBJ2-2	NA	TGCGCCAGCAGTGAGCTCTCTGGAGGCACCGGGGAGCTGTTTTTT	CASSELSGGTGELFF
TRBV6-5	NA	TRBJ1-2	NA	TGTGCCAGCAGTTACTCGGGGGGCTCCCCCTACTATGGCTACACCTTC	CASSYSGGSPYYGYTF
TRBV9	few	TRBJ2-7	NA	TGTGCCAGCAGCGTCGGGGAAGGGAGCTCCTACGAGCAGTACTTC	CASSVGEGSSYEQYF
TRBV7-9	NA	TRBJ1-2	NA	TGTGCCAGCAGCTTAAGGGTGGGCTCAACCCTTTATGGCTACACCTTC	CASSLRVGSTLYGYTF
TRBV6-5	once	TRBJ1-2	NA	TGTGCCAGCAGTAAGGACCGTAGCTATGGCTACACCTTC	CASSKDRSYGYTF
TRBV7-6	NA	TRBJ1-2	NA	TGTGCCAGCAGCTTAAGTCCTTCAGGTTCCAGTGGCTACACCTTC	CASSLSPSGSSGYTF
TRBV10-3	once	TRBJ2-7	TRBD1	TGTGCCATCAGTAGGCCCGACAGGGGTAAATACGAGCAGTACTTC	CAISRPDRGKYEQYF
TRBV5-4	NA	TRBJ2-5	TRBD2	TGTGCCAGCAGTGACCCCGGGACTAGCGGGATTGTAGTAAGAGAGACCCAGTACTTC	CASSDPGTSGIVVRETQYF
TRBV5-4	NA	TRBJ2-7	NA	TGTGCCAGCAGCTTGGGTGGAGTTACAAACTACGAGCAGTACTTC	CASSLGGVTNYEQYF
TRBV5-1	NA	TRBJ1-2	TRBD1	TGCGCCAGCAGCTTACAGGGGGCTAACTATGGCTACACCTTC	CASSLQGANYGYTF
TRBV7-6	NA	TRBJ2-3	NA	TGTGCCAGCAGCTTAGTAGCTTGGATTGTAGCAGATACGCAGTATTTT	CASSLVAWIVADTQYF
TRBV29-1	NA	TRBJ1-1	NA	TGCAGCGTTGAAGGACAGACTTGGAACACTGAAGCTTTCTTT	CSVEGQTWNTEAFF
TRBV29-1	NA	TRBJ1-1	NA	TGCAGCGTCGATGAACAAAACACTGAAGCTTTCTTT	CSVDEQNTEAFF
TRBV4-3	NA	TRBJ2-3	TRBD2	TGCGCCAGCAGCCAAACTAGCGGGAGATCAGATACGCAGTATTTT	CASSQTSGRSDTQYF
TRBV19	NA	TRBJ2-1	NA	TGTGCCAGTAGTATGACACCGGGATCCCTAGCCAATGAGCAGTTCTTC	CASSMTPGSLANEQFF
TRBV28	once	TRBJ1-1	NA	TGTGCCAGCAGTTTTTTTGGTCGGGCCGATGACACTGAAGCTTTCTTT	CASSFFGRADDTEAFF
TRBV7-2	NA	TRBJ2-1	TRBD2	TGTGCCAGCAGGTTTTTGGGACTAGCGGCCTACAATGAGCAGTTCTTC	CASRFLGLAAYNEQFF
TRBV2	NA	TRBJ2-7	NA	TGTGCCAGCATTGAGGGTCCCTACGAGCAGTACTTC	CASIEGPYEQYF
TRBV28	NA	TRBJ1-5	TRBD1	TGTGCCAGCAGGGGATGGACAGGGAGTCAGCCCCAGCATTTT	CASRGWTGSQPQHF
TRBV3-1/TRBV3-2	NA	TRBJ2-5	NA	TGTGCCAGCAGCCGCGTCCACCAAGAGACCCAGTACTTC	CASSRVHQETQYF
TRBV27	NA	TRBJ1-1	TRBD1	TGTGCCAGCAGTCAAGGGACAGGGAACACTGAAGCTTTCTTT	CASSQGTGNTEAFF
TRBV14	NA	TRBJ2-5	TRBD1	TGTGCCAGCAGCCAAGATAGGGGGCAGACCGCGCAAGAGACCCAGTACTTC	CASSQDRGQTAQETQYF
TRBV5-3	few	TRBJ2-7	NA	TGTGCCAGGACTAATAGGTACGAGCAGTACTTC	CARTNRYEQYF
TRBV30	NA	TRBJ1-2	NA	TGTGCCTGGAGGGACAGTCCCTATGGCTACACCTTC	CAWRDSPYGYTF
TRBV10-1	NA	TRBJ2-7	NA	TGCGCCAGCAGTGAGTCTATAGGTGGAGCCTACGAGCAGTACTTC	CASSESIGGAYEQYF
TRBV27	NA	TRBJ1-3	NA	TGTGCCAGCAGTCAGGGAGGGCGTGGAAACACCATATATTTT	CASSQGGRGNTIYF
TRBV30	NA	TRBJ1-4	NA	TGTGCCTGGAGTGTGAACACCCAAGAAAAACTGTTTTTT	CAWSVNTQEKLFF
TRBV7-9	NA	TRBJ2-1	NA	TGTGCCAGCAGGGGTTTCGAGCAGTTCTTC	CASRGFEQFF
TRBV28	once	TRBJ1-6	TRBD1	TGTGCCAGCAGCGAGGGACAGGGTTATAATTCACCCCTCCACTTT	CASSEGQGYNSPLHF
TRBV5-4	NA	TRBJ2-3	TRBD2	TGTGCCAGCAGCTACCGACTAGCGGGATTCACAGATACGCAGTATTTT	CASSYRLAGFTDTQYF